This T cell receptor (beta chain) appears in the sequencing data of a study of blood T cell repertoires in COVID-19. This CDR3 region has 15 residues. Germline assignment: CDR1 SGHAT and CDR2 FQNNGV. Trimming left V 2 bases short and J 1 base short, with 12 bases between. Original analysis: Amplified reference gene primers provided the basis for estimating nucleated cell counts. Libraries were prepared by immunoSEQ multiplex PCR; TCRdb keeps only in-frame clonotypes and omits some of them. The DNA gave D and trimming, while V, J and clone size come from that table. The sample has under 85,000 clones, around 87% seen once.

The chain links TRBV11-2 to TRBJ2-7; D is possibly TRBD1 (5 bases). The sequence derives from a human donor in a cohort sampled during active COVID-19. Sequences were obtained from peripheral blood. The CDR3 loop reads CASSLLQGSSYEQYF. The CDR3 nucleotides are TGTGCCAGCAGCTTACTCCAGGGCAGTTCCTACGAGCAGTACTTC.